Sequencing of this T cell receptor (beta chain) was carried out in a study of cytomegalovirus exposure and HLA in healthy donors. This CDR3 is 17 amino acids long. Germline trimming cut 5 bases from V and 2 bases from J; bases unmatched to any gene: 7. Germline V gene lookup returns CDR1 SGHAT and CDR2 FQDESV (reference sequence). This PCR relied on a set of 60 Vbeta primers and 13 Jbeta primers. Sequenced by immunoSEQ multiplex PCR; TCRdb stores in-frame clones only, minus some. This sample yields 200,000 or so clones, of which 75% to 85% are seen a single time; 6.5% belongs to the top ten. The clonotype comes from a woman between 45 and 60 years old in good health and CMV-seropositive. The chain is built from TRBV11-1 and TRBJ2-1; 12 positions agree with TRBD2. The sequenced sample was PBMCs. For the CDR3, the DNA is TGTGCCAGCAGCCGGGGGACTAGCGGGCCGCCCTACAATGAGCAGTTCTTC. Its translation is CASSRGTSGPPYNEQFF.